The next 29 T cell receptor beta chains were all read from a single sample in a study of metastatic and nonmetastatic thyroid tumors. TCRdb re-called the PCR reads via MiXCR. The sample shows 25,000 to 30,000 clones, under 25% of them seen only once. No patient received treatment before thyroid surgery. Sequenced: blood. These TCRs come from a male donor with papillary thyroid cancer or a benign thyroid nodule (not recorded which). Some clones in this sample may be carry-over from other donors' samples.

This clone was counted ten times or more. This chain's CDR3 is CASSATHSLNSGNSPGRETQYF. The CDR3 nucleotides are TGTGCCAGCAGCGCAACCCACTCCCTGAATAGCGGGAACTCTCCGGGGAGGGAGACCCAGTACTTC. This sequence joins TRBV9 and TRBJ2-5; TRBD2 aligns across 8 bases. Germline V lookup: CDR1 SGDLS, CDR2 YYNGEE. With V trimmed by 3 bases and J by 5 bases, 30 bases remained unmatched. The CDR3 sequence is 22 residues long.

In the case of this clone: A read error may account for a junction end that differs from germline. The CDR3 sequence: CSARMLTNEKMFF. The CDR3 DNA sequence: TGCAGTGCTAGAATGTTAACTAATGAAAAAATGTTTTTT. The V and J genes are TRBV20-1 and TRBJ1-4; D gene uncertain. The length of the CDR3 is 13 residues. CDR1 and CDR2 from the germline V gene are DFQATT and SNEGSKA (reference sequence).

This clone was seen at least ten times. V usage is TRBV20-1 and J usage is TRBJ1-5; unclear D gene. CDR1 DFQATT and CDR2 SNEGSKA come from the germline V gene (reference sequence). With 3 bases removed from V and 11 bases from J, the gap between germline ends came to 11 bases. CDR3 length equals 11 residues. In nucleotides, the CDR3 is TGCAGTGCTAGGGAAGACGGTACCCAGCATTTT. It encodes CSAREDGTQHF.

In its sample, this clone was seen many times. A much larger clone is a single base away; this may be a read error. Other DNA sequences in the sample encode the same CDR3. The chain carries TRBV19 and TRBJ2-1, with D unresolved. V was pared by 0 bases and J by 1 base, with 10 bases between. The CDR3 loop spans 16 amino acids. The V gene's germline CDR1 is LNHDA and CDR2 SQIVND (reference sequence). For the CDR3, the DNA is TGTGCCAGTAGTATAGATCTGGGGATGTCCTACAATGAGCAGTTCTTC. Its protein is CASSIDLGMSYNEQFF.

This clone was picked up many times. At one end, the junction sequence differs from germline, possibly due to a read error. The V gene is TRBV7-7, the J gene TRBJ2-2; D is unclear. From germline, CDR1 is SSHAT and CDR2 FNYEAQ (reference sequence). CDR3 length: 15 amino acids. DNA of the CDR3: TGTGCTAGCAGCTTAGTAGACCGGCCCACCGGGGAGCTGTTTTTT. This sequence encodes CASSLVDRPTGELFF.

This clone was observed at least ten times. The chain combines TRBV20-1 with TRBJ1-1, with D unresolved. V lost 0 bases, J lost 1 base, and 12 bases lay in between. From germline, CDR1 is DFQATT and CDR2 SNEGSKA (reference sequence). The CDR3 sequence is 15 residues long. The CDR3 bases are TGCAGTGCTAGAGATCTGTTGGGTAAGAACACTGAAGCTTTCTTT. Its protein product is CSARDLLGKNTEAFF.

In its sample, this clone was seen many times. This sequence joins TRBV6-1 and TRBJ2-7, with TRBD1 identical over 7 bases. Germline trimming cut 3 bases from V and 2 bases from J; bases unmatched to any gene: 4. The CDR3 has 14 amino acids. Germline loops: CDR1 MNHNS, CDR2 SASEGT. CDR3 residues: CASSDRQGPYEQYF. Written as DNA, the CDR3 is TGTGCCAGCAGTGACCGACAGGGTCCCTACGAGCAGTACTTC.

This clone was found many times. The rearrangement joins TRBV18 to TRBJ1-4; 7 bases map to TRBD1. Losses at the gene ends were 6 bases for V and 5 bases for J; bases not matched to a gene: 6. CDR3 length equals 14 residues. Germline V gene sequence: CDR1 KGHSH, CDR2 LQKENI. CDR3 amino acids: CASSRQGENEKLFF. The CDR3 DNA reads TGTGCCAGCTCGCGACAGGGAGAGAATGAAAAACTGTTTTTT.

Details on this clone: A much larger clone lies one base from this, so it may be a read error. This chain connects TRBV7-3 to TRBJ2-5; either TRBD1 or TRBD2 may supply D (5 bases each). The CDR3 sequence is 12 residues long. Germline loops: CDR1 SGHTA, CDR2 FQGTGA. CDR3 region: CAGSQTGGTQYF. In DNA form, the CDR3 reads TGTGCCGGCAGCCAAACTGGGGGGACCCAGTACTTC.

At least ten counts were recorded for this clone. A much larger clone lies one base from this, so it may be a read error. This rearrangement joins TRBV4-3 to TRBJ2-1, with 8 bases lining up with TRBD1. CDR3 size: 15 residues. The germline gives CDR1 LGHNA, CDR2 YSLEER. V gave up 8 bases and J gave up 0 bases; unmatched junction bases: 6. CDR3 DNA: TGCGCCAGCGGACGACAGGGGTCCTCCTACAATGAGCAGTTCTTC. Protein: CASGRQGSSYNEQFF.

This clone occurred many times. The genes are TRBV5-1 and TRBJ2-7; D uncertain. CDR1 and CDR2 from the germline V gene are SGHRS and YFSETQ. V was cut by 1 base and J by 3 bases, with 8 bases left in between. The CDR3 contains 13 residues. The CDR3 sequence is CASSLIGNYEQYF. CDR3 in DNA: TGCGCCAGCAGCTTGATTGGGAACTACGAGCAGTACTTC.

This chain links TRBV5-1 with TRBJ2-7; tentative D call: TRBD2 (6 bases). The CDR3 sequence is 13 residues long. Trimming removed 4 bases at V and 7 bases at J, with 15 bases between. The germline CDR1 and CDR2 sequences are SGHRS and YFSETQ. Here the CDR3 DNA reads TGCGCCAGCAGCGGGACGGGGGATAGAGAGCAGTACTTC. Its translation: CASSGTGDREQYF.

A note on this clone: The junction differs from germline at one of its ends, possibly a read error. This chain links TRBV11-2 with TRBJ1-6; D ambiguous. The CDR3 has 13 amino acids. Germline V gives CDR1 SGHAT, CDR2 FQNNGV. The CDR3 is CASSLESGSPLHF. The CDR3 coding sequence is TGTGCCAGTAGCTTAGAGAGTGGTTCACCCCTCCACTTT.

This chain uses TRBV19 with TRBJ2-6; D remains unclear. Germline CDR1 reads LNHDA; CDR2 reads SQIVND (reference sequence). Trimming took off 7 bases at V and 0 bases at J, with 16 bases between the two ends. The CDR3 consists of 17 residues. CDR3 residues: CASTPTGSPSGANVLTF. The CDR3 bases are TGTGCCAGTACGCCGACGGGCAGCCCCTCTGGGGCCAACGTCCTGACTTTC.

This clone was found once. This chain uses TRBV20-1 with TRBJ2-1, with TRBD2 matching over 14 bases. The CDR3 loop spans 15 amino acids. Per the germline V gene, CDR1 is DFQATT and CDR2 is SNEGSKA (reference sequence). Losses at the gene ends were 6 bases for V and 5 bases for J; bases not matched to a gene: 6. The CDR3 loop reads CSARGLAGVHNEQFF. CDR3 nucleotide sequence: TGCAGTGCCAGGGGACTAGCGGGGGTCCACAATGAGCAGTTCTTC.

The table lists this clone with many counts. Within the sample, other DNA sequences also encode this same CDR3. This chain links TRBV6-1 with TRBJ1-2; TRBD1 matches at 8 bases. Germline V gene lookup returns CDR1 MNHNS and CDR2 SASEGT. The trim removed 6 bases at V and 6 bases at J, leaving 6 bases unmatched. CDR3 length: 13 residues. CDR3 amino acids: CASREQGADGYTF. For the CDR3, the DNA is TGTGCCAGCAGAGAGCAGGGGGCGGATGGCTACACCTTC.

This clone occurred many times. The chain joins TRBV6-7 to TRBJ2-2, with D possibly called TRBD1 or TRBD2 (5 bases each). TRBV6-7 is marked as an open reading frame, function uncertain. This CDR3 contains 15 residues. Trimming pared 2 bases from V and 6 bases from J, leaving 13 bases between. The CDR3, as DNA: TGTGCCAGCAGTTACCCGCAGGGAGTAGCCGGGGAGCTGTTTTTT. It encodes CASSYPQGVAGELFF.

This clone is labeled medium-sized. The chain has TRBV11-3 and TRBJ2-2; D unclear. The V gene's germline CDR1 is SGHNT and CDR2 YENEEA. The CDR3 has 13 amino acids. V lost 4 bases and J 3 bases, leaving 6 bases between the germline ends. The CDR3 bases are TGTGCCAGCAGCTCTCAGTACACCGGGGAGCTGTTTTTT. Encoded protein: CASSSQYTGELFF.

Only a few counts were recorded for this clone. The junction departs from germline at one end; a sequencing error may be responsible. Here the CDR3 DNA reads TGTGCCAGCAGTGTATCTTCTTTACCAACCGGGGAGCTGTTTTTT. Amino acids: CASSVSSLPTGELFF. The chain is built from TRBV27 and TRBJ2-2; the D is unclear. Germline values: CDR1 MNHEY, CDR2 SMNVEV (reference sequence). The CDR3 runs 15 residues.

The rearrangement joins TRBV19 to TRBJ1-2; D gene uncertain. In germline, CDR1 is LNHDA, CDR2 SQIVND (reference sequence). V lost 5 bases, J lost 10 bases, and 17 bases lay in between. This CDR3 comprises 13 residues. The CDR3 loop is CASSSKLSEIYTF. The CDR3 coding sequence is TGTGCCAGTAGTTCTAAGTTGTCTGAGATCTACACCTTC.

This clone occurred many times. The rearrangement joins TRBV19 to TRBJ2-3; weak D call: TRBD1 (6 bases). The CDR3 is made up of 15 amino acids. Germline CDR1 and CDR2: LNHDA and SQIVND (reference sequence). Trimming took off 4 bases at V and 2 bases at J, with 13 bases between the two ends. CDR3 region: CASSSRDTFTDTQYF. In nucleotides, the CDR3 is TGTGCCAGTAGTAGCCGGGACACGTTCACAGATACGCAGTATTTT.

This clone has just a few counts. This may be a read error: a much more frequent sequence differs by one nucleotide. V is TRBV9 and J is TRBJ2-5; D not resolved. This CDR3 is 15 amino acids long. Germline V lookup: CDR1 SGDLS, CDR2 YYNGEE. V was shortened by 7 bases and J by 3 bases, with 19 bases between the two germline ends. The CDR3 DNA reads as TGTGCCAGCGGCCGAATGGAGAGGCCTAAAGAGACCCAGTACTTC. Translated, it gives CASGRMERPKETQYF.

The CDR3 nucleotides read TGTGCCAGCAGCTTTAGCGGGATGACCGGGGAGCTGTTTTTT. Its protein is CASSFSGMTGELFF. The chain is built from TRBV5-6 and TRBJ2-2; 8 bases are shared with TRBD2. The ends lost 2 bases at V and 5 bases at J; junction bases unmatched: 2. CDR1 SGHDT and CDR2 YYEEEE come from the germline V gene. The CDR3 is 14 residues long.

This clone was counted ten times or more. The V gene is TRBV20-1, the J gene TRBJ2-7, with 8 bases identical to TRBD1. CDR1 and CDR2 from the germline V gene are DFQATT and SNEGSKA (reference sequence). This CDR3 spans 14 amino acids. This chain's CDR3 is CSAEDRDRSYEQYF. As DNA, the CDR3 is TGCAGCGCCGAGGACCGGGACAGGAGCTACGAGCAGTACTTC.

This clone has at least ten counts. This chain uses TRBV5-4 with TRBJ1-1; D ambiguous. The CDR3 runs to 14 residues. Trimming cost V 3 bases and J 0 bases, with 9 bases left between them. Germline V gives CDR1 SGHNT, CDR2 YYREEE (reference sequence). DNA for the CDR3: TGTGCCAGCAGCTCCTGGACGGTGAACACTGAAGCTTTCTTT. Its translation: CASSSWTVNTEAFF.

Worth noting for this clone: Since the CDR3 does not end with the conserved phenylalanine or tryptophan, this likely comes from a read error. Because the CDR3's place on the DNA is in doubt, the DNA is left out and the CDR3 is given as listed by TCRdb. The chain couples TRBV6-1 to TRBJ1-2; the listed D gene, TRBD1, was not tested against the DNA. The CDR3 numbers 14 amino acids, ends counted. Germline V lookup: CDR1 MNHNS, CDR2 SASEGT. The CDR3 here is CASSEAGTGNGDTC.

This clone was seen repeatedly, ten times or more. The gene calls are TRBV11-2 and TRBJ1-4; D not certain. Looked up from germline, CDR1 is SGHAT and CDR2 is FQNNGV. The CDR3 extends over 19 amino acids. Trimming stripped 5 bases from V and 1 base from J, with 23 bases between. The CDR3: CASSPGLDPYLGTNEKLFF. CDR3 sequence (DNA): TGTGCCAGCAGCCCCGGACTGGACCCCTACCTCGGAACTAATGAAAAACTGTTTTTT. The variable domain in full, with the rest retrieved from reference TRBV11-2 and TRBJ1-4, is EAGVAQSPRYKIIEKRQSVAFWCNPISGHATLYWYQQILGQGPKLLIQFQNNGVVDDSQLPKDRFSAERLKGVDSTLKIQPAKLEDSAVYLCASSPGLDPYLGTNEKLFFGSGTQLSVL.

This clone was seen ten or more times. The chain links TRBV20-1 to TRBJ2-4; 10 nucleotides match TRBD2. Looked up from germline, CDR1 is DFQATT and CDR2 is SNEGSKA (reference sequence). This CDR3 spans 16 amino acids. J lost 0 bases, V lost 4 bases, and 6 bases had no gene match. The DNA for the CDR3 is TGCAGTGCTAAAGCGGGAGGGCCTGGAGCCAAAAACATTCAGTACTTC. Protein product: CSAKAGGPGAKNIQYF.

At least ten counts were recorded for this clone. The chain carries TRBV20-1 and TRBJ1-6, with D possibly matching TRBD1 (6 bases). The V and J ends lost 5 bases and 7 bases respectively, with 9 bases between them. Germline CDR1 is DFQATT and CDR2 is SNEGSKA (reference sequence). The CDR3 runs 12 residues. In DNA form, the CDR3 reads TGCAGTGCTGGACAGCGAAATTCACCCCTCCACTTT. It yields the protein CSAGQRNSPLHF.